The clone carrying this T cell receptor beta chain was counted between two and nine times. This sample is drawn from a study of kidney transplant recipient with SARS-CoV-2 infection. TCRdb reanalysed the reads using MiXCR and keeps one entry per CDR3 protein. Among fewer than 250,000 distinct CDR3 sequences listed, 29% were seen once. Trimming took off 4 bases at V and 3 bases at J, with 12 bases between the two ends. Germline CDR1 LGHNA, CDR2 YNFKEQ. The CDR3 sequence is 14 residues long. The sequence was collected from a young adult male patient who had COVID-19 and was a kidney transplant recipient. Certain T cells may be donor cells from the graft. The sequences come from a blood sample, collected at baseline and around day 120 from a kidney transplant recipient. This chain joins TRBV4-2 and TRBJ1-1; D unclear. Written as DNA, the CDR3 is TGTGCCAGCAGCCCCTTGGCGGATCACACTGAAGCTTTCTTT. Its translation: CASSPLADHTEAFF.